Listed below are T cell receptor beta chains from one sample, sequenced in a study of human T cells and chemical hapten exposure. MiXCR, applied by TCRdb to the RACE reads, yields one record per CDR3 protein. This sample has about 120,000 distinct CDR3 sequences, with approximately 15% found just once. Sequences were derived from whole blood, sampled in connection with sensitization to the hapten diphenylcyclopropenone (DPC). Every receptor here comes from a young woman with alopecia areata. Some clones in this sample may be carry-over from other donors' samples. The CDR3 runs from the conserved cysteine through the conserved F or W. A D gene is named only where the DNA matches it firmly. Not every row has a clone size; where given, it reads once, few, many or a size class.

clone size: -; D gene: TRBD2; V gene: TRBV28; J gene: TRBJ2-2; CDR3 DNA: TGTGCCAGCGGTGCTAGCGGGGGAGACACCGGGGAGCTGTTTTTT; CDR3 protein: CASGASGGDTGELFF
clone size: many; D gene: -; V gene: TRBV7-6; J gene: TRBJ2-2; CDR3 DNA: TGTGCCAGCAGCTTAGTCCAGCGGCAGGCCACCGGGGAGCTGTTTTTT; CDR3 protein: CASSLVQRQATGELFF
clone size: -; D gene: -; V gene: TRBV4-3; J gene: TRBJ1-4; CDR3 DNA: TGCGCCAGCAGCCAGGATCTTTTCCTCGGGCGGGCTAATGAAAAACTGTTTTTT; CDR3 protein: CASSQDLFLGRANEKLFF
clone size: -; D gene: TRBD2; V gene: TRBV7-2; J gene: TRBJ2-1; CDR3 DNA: TGTGCCAGCAGCTTACGGCGGGGGGTAAACAATGAGCAGTTCTTC; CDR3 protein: CASSLRRGVNNEQFF
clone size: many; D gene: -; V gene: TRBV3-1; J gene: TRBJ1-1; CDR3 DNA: TGTGCCAGCCGCGCGAGGACAGACACTGAAGCTTTCTTT; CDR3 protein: CASRARTDTEAFF
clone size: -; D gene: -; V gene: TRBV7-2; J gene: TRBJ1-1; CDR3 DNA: TGTGCCAGCAGCGCAGGGAGTTCTGAAGCTTTCTTT; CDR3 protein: CASSAGSSEAFF
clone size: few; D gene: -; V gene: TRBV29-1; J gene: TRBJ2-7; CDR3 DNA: TGCAGCGCCCTAACGGGACGCTCCTACGAGCAGTACTTC; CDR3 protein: CSALTGRSYEQYF
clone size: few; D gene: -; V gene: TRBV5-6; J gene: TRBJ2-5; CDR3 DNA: TGTGCCAGCAGCCTCATGGGCAGCCAGCAAGAGACCCAGTACTTC; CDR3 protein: CASSLMGSQQETQYF
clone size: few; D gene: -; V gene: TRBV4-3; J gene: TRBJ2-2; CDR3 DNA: TGCGCCAGCAGCCAAGTCGTGGCAGGGGCAGGGGAGCTGTTTTTT; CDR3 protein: CASSQVVAGAGELFF
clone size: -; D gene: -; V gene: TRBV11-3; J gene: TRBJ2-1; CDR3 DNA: TGTGCCAGCAGCCCTGCCGGGGATGAGCAGTTCTTC; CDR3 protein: CASSPAGDEQFF
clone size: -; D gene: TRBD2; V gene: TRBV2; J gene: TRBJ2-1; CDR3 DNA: TGTGCCAGCAGTGTTGTTGCGGGGGGCAATGAGCAGTTCTTC; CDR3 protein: CASSVVAGGNEQFF
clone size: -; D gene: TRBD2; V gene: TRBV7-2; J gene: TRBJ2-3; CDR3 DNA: TGTGCCAGCAGGAGGGCGGGGGTCTACACAGATACGCAGTATTTT; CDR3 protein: CASRRAGVYTDTQYF
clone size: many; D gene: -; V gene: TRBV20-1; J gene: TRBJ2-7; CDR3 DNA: TGCAGTGCTAGGCCAGGTCCCTACGAGCAGTACTTC; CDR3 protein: CSARPGPYEQYF
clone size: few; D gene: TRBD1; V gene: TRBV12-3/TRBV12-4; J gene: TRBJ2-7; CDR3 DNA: TGTGCCAGCAGTCCGCCGGGACAGGGCTACGAGCAGTACTTC; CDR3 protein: CASSPPGQGYEQYF
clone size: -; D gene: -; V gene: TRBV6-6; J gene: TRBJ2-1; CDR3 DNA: TGTGCCAGCACCATAGGGTCGTCCTACAATGAGCAGTTCTTC; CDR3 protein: CASTIGSSYNEQFF
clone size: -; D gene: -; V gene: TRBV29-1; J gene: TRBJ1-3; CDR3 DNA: TGCAGCGTTGAAACGGGGGCTCGTGGAAACACCATATATTTT; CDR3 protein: CSVETGARGNTIYF
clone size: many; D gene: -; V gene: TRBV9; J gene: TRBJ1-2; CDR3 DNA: TGTGCCAGCAGCGTAGGTACAGGCTATGGCTACACCTTC; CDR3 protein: CASSVGTGYGYTF
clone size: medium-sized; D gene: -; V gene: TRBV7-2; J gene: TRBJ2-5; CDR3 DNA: TGTGCCAGCAGCTCCTTCGCTGGGGTCCCCCAAGAGACCCAGTACTTC; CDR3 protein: CASSSFAGVPQETQYF
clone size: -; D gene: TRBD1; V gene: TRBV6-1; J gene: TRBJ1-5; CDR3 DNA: TGTGCCAGCAGAACGACAGGGGCCATGCCCCAGCATTTT; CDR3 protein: CASRTTGAMPQHF
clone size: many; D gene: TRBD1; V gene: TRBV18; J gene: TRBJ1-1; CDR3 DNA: TGTGCCAGCTCACCAGCCGTAGGACAGGGGAACACTGAAGCTTTCTTT; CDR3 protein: CASSPAVGQGNTEAFF
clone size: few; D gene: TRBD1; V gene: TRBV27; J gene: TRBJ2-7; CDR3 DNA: TGTGCCAGCAGTCCATACAGGGGGGAGCAGTACTTC; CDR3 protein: CASSPYRGEQYF
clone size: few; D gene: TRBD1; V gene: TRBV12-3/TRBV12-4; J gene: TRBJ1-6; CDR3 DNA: TGTGCCAGCAGTTTACGGACAGGGGGCGAGAGCTCCTATAATTCACCCCTCCACTTT; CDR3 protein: CASSLRTGGESSYNSPLHF
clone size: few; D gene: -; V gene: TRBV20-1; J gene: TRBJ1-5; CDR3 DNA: TGCAGTGCTAGAGGAGGCCAGGGGAGTGAGCCCCAGCATTTT; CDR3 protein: CSARGGQGSEPQHF
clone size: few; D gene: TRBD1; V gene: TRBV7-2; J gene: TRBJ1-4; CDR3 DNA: TGTGCCAGCAGCTTGGACAGGCGGACAACTAATGAAAAACTGTTTTTT; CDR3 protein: CASSLDRRTTNEKLFF
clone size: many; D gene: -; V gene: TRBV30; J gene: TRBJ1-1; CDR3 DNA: TGTGCCTGGAGCCGCACTGAAGCTTTCTTT; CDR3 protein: CAWSRTEAFF
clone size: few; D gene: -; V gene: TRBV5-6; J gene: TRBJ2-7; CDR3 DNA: TGTGCCAGCAGCTTACACAGGTCCCGGGAGCAGTACTTC; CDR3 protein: CASSLHRSREQYF
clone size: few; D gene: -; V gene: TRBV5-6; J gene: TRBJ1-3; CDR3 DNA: TGTGCCAGCAGCTGGGGAGGAGGAAACACCATATATTTT; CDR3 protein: CASSWGGGNTIYF
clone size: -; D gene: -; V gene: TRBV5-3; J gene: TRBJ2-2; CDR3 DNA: TGTGCCAGAAGCTTGACCCATAGGCAGGTGAACACCGGGGAGCTGTTTTTT; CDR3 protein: CARSLTHRQVNTGELFF
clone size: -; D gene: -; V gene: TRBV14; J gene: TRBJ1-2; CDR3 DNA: TGTGCCAGCAGCCAATTAGGCCGGGGTTATGGCTACACCTTC; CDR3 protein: CASSQLGRGYGYTF
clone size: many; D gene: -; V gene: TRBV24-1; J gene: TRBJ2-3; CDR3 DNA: TGTGCCACCAGTGCGCCTAATGCAGATACGCAGTATTTT; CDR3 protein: CATSAPNADTQYF
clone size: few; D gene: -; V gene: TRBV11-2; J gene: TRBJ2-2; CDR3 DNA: TGTGCCAGCAGCCGTTCCACCGGGGAGCTGTTTTTT; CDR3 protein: CASSRSTGELFF
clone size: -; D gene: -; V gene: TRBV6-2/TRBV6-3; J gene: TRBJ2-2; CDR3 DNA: TGTGCCAGCAGTTATAGGGGGGAGAGCGGGGAGCTGTTTTTT; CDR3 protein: CASSYRGESGELFF
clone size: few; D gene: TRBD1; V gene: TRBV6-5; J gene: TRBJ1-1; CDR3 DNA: TGTGCCAGCAGTAGAACCGGACAGGGCCCCGAAGCTTTCTTT; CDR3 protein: CASSRTGQGPEAFF
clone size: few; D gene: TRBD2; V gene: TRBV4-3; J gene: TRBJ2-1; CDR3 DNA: TGCGCCAGCAGCCAAGGGAGCGGGGGGGTCTCCTACAATGAGCAGTTCTTC; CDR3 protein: CASSQGSGGVSYNEQFF
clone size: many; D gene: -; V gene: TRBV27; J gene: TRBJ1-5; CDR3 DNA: TGTGCCAGCAGTTTGGCCCTTGAGGTTCAGCCCCAGCATTTT; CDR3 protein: CASSLALEVQPQHF
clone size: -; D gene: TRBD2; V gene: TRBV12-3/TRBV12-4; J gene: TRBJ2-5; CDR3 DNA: TGTGCCAGCAGTTTGACTAGCGGGGGGCCCCAAGAGACCCAGTACTTC; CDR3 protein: CASSLTSGGPQETQYF
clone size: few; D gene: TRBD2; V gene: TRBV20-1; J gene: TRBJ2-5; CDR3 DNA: TGCAGTGCTTTAACGACTAGCGAAGAGACCCAGTACTTC; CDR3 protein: CSALTTSEETQYF
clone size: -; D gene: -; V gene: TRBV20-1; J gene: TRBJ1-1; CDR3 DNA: TGCAGTGCTAGAGGAGGTAACACTGAAGCTTTCTTT; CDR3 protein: CSARGGNTEAFF
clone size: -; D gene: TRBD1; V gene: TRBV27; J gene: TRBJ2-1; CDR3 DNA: TGTGCCAGCAGTTTAAAACAGGGGTCCTACAATGAGCAGTTCTTC; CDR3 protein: CASSLKQGSYNEQFF
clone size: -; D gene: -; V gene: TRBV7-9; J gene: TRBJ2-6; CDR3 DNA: TGTGCCAGCAGCCCGCGAGAGACTGGGGCCAACGTCCTGACTTTC; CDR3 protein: CASSPRETGANVLTF
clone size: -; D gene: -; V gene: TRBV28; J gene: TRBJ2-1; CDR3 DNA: TGTGCCAGCAGTTTTGCGGGGATGGGCAATGAGCAGTTCTTC; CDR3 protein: CASSFAGMGNEQFF
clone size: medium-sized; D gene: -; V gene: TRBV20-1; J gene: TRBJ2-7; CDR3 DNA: TGCAGTCGACGGCGGGGTTCTGGAGAGCAGTACTTC; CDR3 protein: CSRRRGSGEQYF